This T cell receptor beta chain comes out of a study of blood T cell repertoires in COVID-19 (dated by TCRdb to 2018 to 2020). Regarding the study in general: Samples from collaborators originated in the United States, Italy and Spain and spanned both the acute and convalescent phases of COVID-19. The material from the prospective study consisted of cDNA or gDNA derived from T cells, B-cell-depleted T cells, or PBMCs. Subjects who had been exposed to COVID-19, were actively infected with it, or had recovered from it provided the deeply sampled blood TCRbeta repertoires that made up the dataset. The repertoires were released in a freely available public database intended as a resource for research on the immune response to SARS-CoV-2. The samples were drawn from the first 160 participants of the ongoing ImmuneRACE study and from more than 1,000 subjects provided by 6 global collaborators. A de-identified subject ID, COVID-19 status, age in years and sex were almost always included in the sample metadata. Where available, HLA class I and class II types were taken from metadata supplied by the sample provider and were not determined by assay-based typing. Overall study outcomes, separate from this receptor: The amount of clinical and demographic metadata varied by source and participant and was provided uncurated.

The immunoSEQ Assay, a bias-controlled multiplex PCR, was used to amplify TCRbeta CDR3 regions from genomic DNA. Regarding the original processing steps: Within the assay, amplification of reference gene primers was used to estimate how many nucleated cells each sample contained. To quantify the absolute abundance of each unique TCRbeta CDR3 rearrangement, sequence reads were collapsed and filtered. Productive Simpson clonality was computed per sample as the square root of Simpson's diversity index over productive rearrangements. The table was pulled from immuneACCESS by TCRdb, which kept in-frame rearrangements only. Such tables lose some clones; where checked, under half of the loss comes from unresolved V genes, and the rest has no known cause. That table gives V, J and clone size, and the DNA gave D and trimming. The sample records hundreds of thousands of clones, 65% to 90% of which are singletons. About 4.4% of the sample goes to the ten largest clones.

As to this clone: It has no known antigen specificity. Base qualities were left out, and no much larger clone turns up one base away.

The collaborating institutions used their own protocols to collect whole blood in K2EDTA tubes. For TCRbeta analysis, collaborator samples were shipped as frozen whole blood, as isolated PBMCs, or as DNA extracted from either sample type. The CDR3 runs 16 amino acids, cysteine and phenylalanine included. Left in the record is the CDR3 DNA by itself, 48 bases read in frame from the first base. Trimming removed 1 base from V and 5 bases from J; the gene matches leave 6 bases unexplained. For CDR1 and CDR2, the germline V gene (reference sequence) lists LGHDT and YNNKEL. The clonotype originates from a woman in her 70s with acute or convalescent COVID-19. Sequencing was performed on peripheral blood. The V and J segments used are TRBV3-1 (or the pseudogene TRBV3-2) and TRBJ2-3, and 10 bases in between align with TRBD2. The bases are TGTGCCAGCAGCCAAGTAAGCGGGGGGGCCCAAGATACGCAGTATTTT. Its product reads: CASSQVSGGAQDTQYF.